The clone carrying this T cell receptor (beta chain) was observed a handful of times. The second PCR ran roughly 6 to 11 cycles with a sample-barcoded 5' primer and J-beta primers. A template-switch adaptor with 12 random nucleotides tagged each cDNA molecule. One entry per CDR3 protein results from TCRdb running MiXCR on the 5' RACE reads. The sample lists hundreds of thousands of distinct CDR3 sequences; under 25% were seen once. These data come from a study of blood T cells in healthy people across ages. The CDR3 consists of 15 residues. Germline-derived CDR1 and CDR2 are ENHRY and SYGVKD. J was trimmed by 0 bases and V by 10 bases; bases with no gene match: 11.

The chain joins TRBV10-3 to TRBJ2-7; 8 bases match TRBD2. This clonotype originated in a man between 65 and 85 years old in good health. Source material: blood. This CDR3 is CATPWVSGDSYEQYF. In DNA, the CDR3 is TGTGCCACCCCCTGGGTTAGCGGGGACTCCTACGAGCAGTACTTC.